The 20 T cell receptor beta chains given below trace back to one sample, sequenced in a study of cytomegalovirus exposure and HLA in healthy donors. This PCR relied on a set of 60 Vbeta primers and 13 Jbeta primers. Assay: immunoSEQ multiplex PCR; the TCRdb copy retains only in-frame clones and omits some. Seen here are about 130,000 clones, about 80% observed once, and the top ten hold approximately 1%. Sequenced input: PBMCs. The receptors were gathered from a human donor in good health.

CDR3 sequence reads: CASSLEVTYNTGELFF. Written as DNA, the CDR3 is TGCGCCAGCAGCTTGGAGGTGACATACAACACCGGGGAGCTGTTTTTT. The rearrangement joins TRBV5-1 to TRBJ2-2; no definite D call. V was shortened by 0 bases and J by 2 bases, with 11 bases between the two germline ends. The germline V gene has CDR1 SGHRS and CDR2 YFSETQ. The CDR3 spans 16 residues.

This clone was counted once. The V and J genes are TRBV7-9 and TRBJ2-7; the D gene is possibly TRBD1 (6 bases). V was trimmed by 2 bases and J by 2 bases, leaving 10 bases between them. CDR3 length: 14 amino acids. Germline V gene lookup returns CDR1 SEHNR and CDR2 FQNEAQ (reference sequence). The CDR3 coding sequence is TGTGCCAGCAGCTTACAGGGGCCGACCTACGAGCAGTACTTC. Its protein is CASSLQGPTYEQYF.

V is TRBV6-1 and J is TRBJ1-2; D unresolved. This CDR3 contains 13 residues. CDR1 is MNHNS and CDR2 is SASEGT in the germline V gene. Trimming stripped 5 bases from V and 1 base from J, with 8 bases between. CDR3 DNA: TGTGCCAGCAGTTTTCAGTTTAACTATGGCTACACCTTC. Its protein product is CASSFQFNYGYTF.

The chain uses TRBV6-4 and TRBJ1-1; no reliable D call. V lost 3 bases and J 1 base, leaving 9 bases between the germline ends. The CDR3 spans 14 residues. Germline values: CDR1 MRHNA, CDR2 SNTAGT. This CDR3 reads CASSEWHTNTEAFF. CDR3 DNA sequence: TGTGCCAGCAGTGAGTGGCATACGAACACTGAAGCTTTCTTT.

The chain has TRBV14 and TRBJ1-4, with D perhaps TRBD1 (6 bases). Trimming removed 0 bases from V and 4 bases from J, with 9 bases in between. CDR1 SGHDN and CDR2 FVKESK come from the germline V gene. There are 15 residues in the CDR3. The CDR3 DNA sequence: TGTGCCAGCAGCCAAGATCTGGGACATAATGAAAAACTGTTTTTT. This gives the protein CASSQDLGHNEKLFF.

The J gene is TRBJ2-5, the V gene TRBV2, with 11 bases identical to TRBD2. This CDR3 has 15 amino acids. CDR1 SNHLY and CDR2 FYNNEI come from the germline V gene. Trimming cost V 8 bases and J 5 bases; bases outside gene matches: 10. The CDR3 coding sequence is TGTGCCAGCGCAAGGGAGACTAGCGGGGAGGAGACCCAGTACTTC. Translated, it gives CASARETSGEETQYF.

The J gene is TRBJ2-2, the V gene TRBV28; 12 bases align to TRBD2. CDR3 length: 18 amino acids. Trimming at V came to 1 base and at J to 12 bases, leaving 15 bases not matched to a gene. Germline assignment: CDR1 MDHEN and CDR2 SYDVKM. CDR3 amino acids: CASSLSSSSGGVRGKLFF. Written as DNA, the CDR3 is TGTGCCAGCAGTTTATCAAGTTCTAGCGGGGGGGTAAGGGGGAAGCTGTTTTTT. The variable domain in full, completed from reference TRBV28 and TRBJ2-2, reads DVKVTQSSRYLVKRTGEKVFLECVQDMDHENMFWYRQDPGLGLRLIYFSYDVKMKEKGDIPEGYSVSREKKERFSLILESASTNQTSMYLCASSLSSSSGGVRGKLFFGEGSRLTVL.

The chain employs TRBV10-3 and TRBJ2-1; 9 bases match TRBD2. Trimming removed 4 bases from V and 6 bases from J; junction bases left unmatched: 10. Germline V gene lookup returns CDR1 ENHRY and CDR2 SYGVKD. The CDR3 spans 16 residues. CDR3 DNA: TGTGCCATCAGTGGGAGGGGTGCGGGGGGGTCCAATGAGCAGTTCTTC. Protein sequence: CAISGRGAGGSNEQFF.

This chain connects TRBV28 to TRBJ2-1, with D tentatively TRBD2 (5 bases). V lost 8 bases and J 7 bases, leaving 9 bases between the germline ends. The germline gives CDR1 MDHEN, CDR2 SYDVKM. This CDR3 is 11 amino acids long. The CDR3 DNA follows: TGTGCCAGCGGCGGGCCTAATGAGCAGTTCTTC. Protein product: CASGGPNEQFF.

This chain connects TRBV7-8 to TRBJ2-5, with D unclear. This CDR3 spans 12 amino acids. The V end was cut by 5 bases, the J end by 5 bases, with 9 bases between. Germline V gene data show CDR1 as SGHVS and CDR2 as FQNEAQ. CDR3 in DNA: TGTGCCAGCAGCCCAACAAAGGAGACCCAGTACTTC. Translation: CASSPTKETQYF.

About this clone itself: The junction differs from germline at one of its ends, possibly a read error. J is TRBJ2-7 and V is TRBV7-9, with 10 bases that match TRBD1. The CDR3 contains 14 residues. CDR1 SEHNR and CDR2 FQNEAQ come from the germline V gene (reference sequence). CDR3 sequence (DNA): TGTTCCAGCGCCCCCGGGACAGGGGAACGTGTGCAGTACTTC. Protein product: CSSAPGTGERVQYF.

This clone has a single count. The gene calls are TRBV6-5 and TRBJ1-2, with 8 bases aligning to TRBD1. This CDR3 is 14 amino acids long. Germline CDR1 and CDR2: MNHEY and SVGAGI. Trimming cost V 8 bases and J 4 bases; bases outside gene matches: 9. DNA of the CDR3: TGTGCCAGCGAAACTACAGGGGGGAGCTATGGCTACACCTTC. Encoded protein: CASETTGGSYGYTF.

This chain links TRBV7-8 with TRBJ1-2, with TRBD1 as a possible D gene (6 bases). V was pared by 2 bases and J by 0 bases, with 19 bases between. The CDR3 has 18 residues. The germline V gene has CDR1 SGHVS and CDR2 FQNEAQ. For the CDR3, the DNA is TGTGCCAGCAGCTTAAGGGACAACGGGAAGACCGCTAACTATGGCTACACCTTC. Protein product: CASSLRDNGKTANYGYTF.

The chain couples TRBV19 to TRBJ1-1; 10 bases match TRBD1. CDR1 LNHDA and CDR2 SQIVND come from the germline V gene (reference sequence). The CDR3 length is 14 residues. Losses at the gene ends were 5 bases for V and 7 bases for J; bases not matched to a gene: 7. This CDR3 is CASSPRGQGIEAFF. The CDR3 region has the DNA TGTGCCAGTAGTCCTAGGGGACAGGGGATTGAAGCTTTCTTT.

This clone appeared once. The V gene is TRBV7-2, the J gene TRBJ1-1, with D possibly being TRBD1 (5 bases). This CDR3 region has 11 residues. The V gene lost 8 bases and the J gene lost 5 bases, with 9 bases spanning the gap. CDR1 SGHTA and CDR2 FQGNSA come from the germline V gene. The CDR3 region is CASRGATEAFF. The CDR3 nucleotides read TGTGCCAGCCGCGGGGCAACTGAAGCTTTCTTT.

The chain uses TRBV29-1 and TRBJ1-2; tentatively, D is TRBD1 (5 bases). This CDR3 is built from 13 residues. The ends were cut back, 5 bases at V and 8 bases at J, with 18 bases in the middle. Germline CDR1 and CDR2: SQVTM and ANQGSEA. The CDR3 sequence is CSVLPGGGSGYTF. For the CDR3, the DNA is TGCAGCGTTCTTCCGGGCGGGGGGAGCGGCTACACCTTC.

The CDR3 DNA is TGTGCCAGCTACGACAGTTTCTCTGGAAACACCATATATTTT. It translates to CASYDSFSGNTIYF. This chain links TRBV19 with TRBJ1-3; a weak D match, TRBD1 (5 bases). The V gene lost 9 bases and the J gene lost 0 bases, with 12 bases spanning the gap. The CDR3 is 14 amino acids. Germline V gene data show CDR1 as LNHDA and CDR2 as SQIVND (reference sequence).

V gene TRBV11-2 combines with J gene TRBJ2-7; possible D gene TRBD2, 6 bases. The CDR3 is made up of 16 amino acids. Deletions cut 3 bases from V and 5 bases from J, with 20 bases between. Germline assignment: CDR1 SGHAT and CDR2 FQNNGV. The CDR3 sequence: CASSFLAGRRGDEQYF. The CDR3 nucleotides are TGTGCCAGCAGCTTCCTGGCGGGACGGAGAGGGGACGAGCAGTACTTC.

V gene TRBV5-1 combines with J gene TRBJ2-5, with D possibly matching TRBD1 (5 bases). The V gene's germline CDR1 is SGHRS and CDR2 YFSETQ. The CDR3 runs to 14 residues. With 0 bases removed from V and 2 bases from J, the gap between germline ends came to 8 bases. The CDR3 here is CASSLGQSQETQYF. DNA of the CDR3: TGCGCCAGCAGCTTGGGACAGTCACAAGAGACCCAGTACTTC.

To note about this clone: Other nucleotide sequences in the sample specify the same CDR3. The chain uses TRBV6-5 and TRBJ1-5; D is possibly TRBD1 (6 bases). This CDR3 has 14 residues. Germline V gives CDR1 MNHEY, CDR2 SVGAGI. The V and J ends lost 7 bases and 5 bases respectively, with 15 bases between them. The CDR3 sequence is CASKGGVGYQPQHF. The CDR3 coding sequence is TGTGCCAGCAAGGGGGGGGTGGGGTATCAGCCCCAGCATTTT.